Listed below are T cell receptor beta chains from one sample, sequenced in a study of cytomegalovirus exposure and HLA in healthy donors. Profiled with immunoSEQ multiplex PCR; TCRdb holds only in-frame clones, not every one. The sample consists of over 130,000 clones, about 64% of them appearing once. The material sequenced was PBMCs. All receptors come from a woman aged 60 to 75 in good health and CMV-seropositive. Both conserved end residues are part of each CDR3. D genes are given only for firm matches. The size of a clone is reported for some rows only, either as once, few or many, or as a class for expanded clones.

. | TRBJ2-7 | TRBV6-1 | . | CASSVGRGAYEQYF | TGTGCCAGCAGTGTGGGCAGGGGTGCTTACGAGCAGTACTTC
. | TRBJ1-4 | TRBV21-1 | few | CASSTRDSELFF | TGTGCCAGCAGCACCCGGGACAGTGAACTGTTTTTT
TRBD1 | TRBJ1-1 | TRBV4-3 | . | CASSTGGAGNTEAFF | TGCGCCAGCAGTACAGGGGGCGCCGGGAACACTGAAGCTTTCTTT
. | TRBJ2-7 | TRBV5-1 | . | CASSLGWRDARSSSYEQYF | TGCGCCAGCAGCTTGGGGTGGCGGGACGCCCGCTCGAGCTCCTACGAGCAGTACTTC
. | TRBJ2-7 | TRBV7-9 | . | CASSPTGHPYEQYF | TGTGCCAGCAGCCCTACGGGACACCCCTACGAGCAGTACTTC
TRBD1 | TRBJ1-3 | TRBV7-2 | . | CASRPDRGSGNTIYF | TGTGCCAGCAGACCGGACAGGGGGTCTGGAAACACCATATATTTT
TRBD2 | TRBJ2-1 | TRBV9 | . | CASSVAGSTSGNLNEQFF | TGTGCCAGCAGCGTAGCGGGGTCTACTAGCGGGAATTTGAATGAGCAGTTCTTC
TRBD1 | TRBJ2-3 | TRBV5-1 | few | CASSPLMGTGVADTQYF | TGCGCCAGCAGCCCCCTTATGGGGACAGGGGTAGCAGATACGCAGTATTTT
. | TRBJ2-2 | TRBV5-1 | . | CASSFGESGELFF | TGCGCCAGCAGCTTCGGGGAATCCGGGGAGCTGTTTTTT
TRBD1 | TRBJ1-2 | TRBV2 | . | CASSENGQANYGYTF | TGTGCCAGCAGTGAGAACGGACAGGCTAACTATGGCTACACCTTC
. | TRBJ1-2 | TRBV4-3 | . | CASSQDPVNLEDYTF | TGCGCCAGCAGCCAAGATCCGGTGAACTTAGAGGACTACACCTTC
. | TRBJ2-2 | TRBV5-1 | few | CASSRVVTGELFF | TGCGCCAGCAGCCGGGTAGTCACCGGGGAGCTGTTTTTT
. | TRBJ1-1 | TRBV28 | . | CASSPPDRVNTEAFF | TGTGCCAGCAGTCCCCCTGACAGAGTAAACACTGAAGCTTTCTTT
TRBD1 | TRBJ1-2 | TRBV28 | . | CATIARTGGVDGYTF | TGTGCCACCATAGCTAGGACAGGCGGAGTTGATGGCTACACCTTC
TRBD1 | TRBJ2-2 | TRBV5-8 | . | CASSLAVGQANTGELFF | TGTGCCAGCAGCTTGGCGGTGGGACAGGCTAACACCGGGGAGCTGTTTTTT
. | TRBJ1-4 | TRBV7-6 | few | CASSTGTTNEKLFF | TGTGCCAGCAGCACAGGGACGACTAATGAAAAACTGTTTTTT
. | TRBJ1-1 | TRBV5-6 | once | CASSLSGAYMNTEAFF | TGTGCCAGCAGCTTGTCTGGGGCCTACATGAACACTGAAGCTTTCTTT
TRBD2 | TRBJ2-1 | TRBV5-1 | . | CASSRILAGEPHEQFF | TGCGCCAGCAGCAGAATACTAGCGGGAGAACCCCATGAGCAGTTCTTC
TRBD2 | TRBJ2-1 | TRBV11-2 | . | CASSPRLASYNEQFF | TGTGCCAGCAGTCCTCGACTAGCGAGCTACAATGAGCAGTTCTTC
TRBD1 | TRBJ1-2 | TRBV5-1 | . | CASSLRGQDGYTF | TGCGCCAGCAGCTTAAGGGGGCAGGATGGCTACACCTTC
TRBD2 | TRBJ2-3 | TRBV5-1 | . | CASSTLAGDTDTQYF | TGCGCCAGCAGCACACTAGCGGGGGACACAGATACGCAGTATTTT
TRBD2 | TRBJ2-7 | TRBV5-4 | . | CASSSPSGRLIDEQYF | TGTGCCAGCAGCTCCCCGAGCGGGAGGCTGATCGACGAGCAGTACTTC
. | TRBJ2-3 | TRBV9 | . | CASSVEINGGAGDTQYF | TGTGCCAGCAGCGTCGAGATAAACGGCGGGGCAGGAGATACGCAGTATTTT
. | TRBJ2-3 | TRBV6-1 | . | CASSERQGPDTQYF | TGTGCCAGCAGTGAACGCCAGGGTCCAGATACGCAGTATTTT
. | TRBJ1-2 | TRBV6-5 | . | CASSRTANYGYTF | TGTGCCAGCAGTAGGACAGCTAACTATGGCTACACCTTC
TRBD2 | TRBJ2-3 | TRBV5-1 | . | CASTQPSGRGLTDTQYF | TGCGCCAGCACCCAACCTAGCGGGAGGGGACTCACAGATACGCAGTATTTT
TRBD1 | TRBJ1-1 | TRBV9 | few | CASSPEGTGGWTEAFF | TGTGCCAGCAGCCCCGAGGGCACAGGGGGCTGGACTGAAGCTTTCTTT
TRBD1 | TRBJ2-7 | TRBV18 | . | CASSPQTGGTYEQYF | TGTGCCAGCTCACCCCAAACAGGGGGTACCTACGAGCAGTACTTC
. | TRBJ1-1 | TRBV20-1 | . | CSAPRQTEAFF | TGCAGTGCGCCAAGACAGACTGAAGCTTTCTTT
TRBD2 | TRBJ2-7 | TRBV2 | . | CAIIGTSGRMSEQYF | TGTGCCATCATCGGGACTAGCGGGAGAATGAGCGAGCAGTACTTC
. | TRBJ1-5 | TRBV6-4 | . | CASSDSIKRVQGHQPQHF | TGTGCCAGCAGTGACTCGATTAAAAGAGTACAGGGCCATCAGCCCCAGCATTTT
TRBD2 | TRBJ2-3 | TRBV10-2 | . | CASSRRREGTDTQYF | TGCGCCAGCAGTCGTAGGCGGGAGGGCACAGATACGCAGTATTTT
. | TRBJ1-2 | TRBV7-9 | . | CASSLGRQNYGYTF | TGTGCCAGCAGCTTAGGTCGACAGAACTATGGCTACACCTTC
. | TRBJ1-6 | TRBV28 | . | CASSRPGNSPLHF | TGTGCCAGCAGCCGACCAGGGAATTCACCCCTCCACTTT
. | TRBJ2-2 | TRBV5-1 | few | CASSLGQRLNTGELFF | TGCGCCAGCAGCTTGGGGCAACGCTTGAACACCGGGGAGCTGTTTTTT
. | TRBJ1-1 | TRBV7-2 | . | CASSLDGGYAEAFF | TGTGCCAGCAGCTTAGATGGGGGGTACGCTGAAGCTTTCTTT
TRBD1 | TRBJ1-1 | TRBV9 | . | CASGTGMSTEAFF | TGTGCCAGCGGGACAGGGATGAGCACTGAAGCTTTCTTT
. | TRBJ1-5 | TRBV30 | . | CAWSVRGQPQHF | TGTGCCTGGAGTGTACGGGGACAGCCCCAGCATTTT
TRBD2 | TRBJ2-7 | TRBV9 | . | CASSSTSGRSRYEQYF | TGTGCCAGCAGCTCCACAAGCGGGAGAAGTCGGTACGAGCAGTACTTC
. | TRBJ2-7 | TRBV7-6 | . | CASSFPGDEQYF | TGTGCCAGCAGCTTTCCGGGAGACGAGCAGTACTTC
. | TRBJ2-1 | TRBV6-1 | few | CASRAGNEQFF | TGTGCCAGCAGGGCGGGGAATGAGCAGTTCTTC
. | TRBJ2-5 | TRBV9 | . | CASSATGPETQYF | TGTGCCAGCAGCGCGACAGGTCCGGAGACCCAGTACTTC
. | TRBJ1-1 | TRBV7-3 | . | CASAPPGANTEAFF | TGTGCCAGCGCTCCGCCGGGAGCGAACACTGAAGCTTTCTTT
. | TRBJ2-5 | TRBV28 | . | CASSLGSGYQETQYF | TGTGCCAGCAGTTTGGGCTCGGGGTACCAAGAGACCCAGTACTTC
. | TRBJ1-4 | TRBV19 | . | CASSSPRQSTNEKLFF | TGTGCCAGTAGCTCGCCTCGACAGTCAACTAATGAAAAACTGTTTTTT
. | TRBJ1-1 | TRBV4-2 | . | CASSPTGGTEAFF | TGTGCCAGCAGCCCCACGGGGGGCACTGAAGCTTTCTTT
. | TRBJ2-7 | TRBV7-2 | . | CASKKGGSSYEQYF | TGTGCCAGCAAAAAAGGGGGTTCGTCCTACGAGCAGTACTTC
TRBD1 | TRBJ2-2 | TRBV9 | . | CASSVGTGGRTGELFF | TGTGCCAGCAGCGTAGGGACAGGGGGCAGGACCGGGGAGCTGTTTTTT
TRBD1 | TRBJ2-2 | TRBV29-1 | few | CSVSNWDSLNTGELFF | TGCAGCGTCTCCAACTGGGACAGTTTGAACACCGGGGAGCTGTTTTTT
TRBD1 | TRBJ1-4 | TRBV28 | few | CASSLSTGEVEKLFF | TGTGCCAGCAGTTTATCGACAGGGGAGGTTGAAAAACTGTTTTTT
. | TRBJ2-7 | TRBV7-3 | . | CASSLKVGAYEQYF | TGTGCCAGCAGCTTAAAGGTCGGAGCCTACGAGCAGTACTTC
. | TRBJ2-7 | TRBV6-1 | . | CASSGGYSYEQYF | TGTGCCAGCAGTGGAGGGTACTCCTACGAGCAGTACTTC
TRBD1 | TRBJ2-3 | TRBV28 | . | CASSPGTGPTDTQYF | TGTGCCAGCAGCCCGGGGACAGGGCCGACGGATACGCAGTATTTT
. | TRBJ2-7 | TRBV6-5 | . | CASSLGAASYEQYF | TGTGCCAGCAGCTTAGGGGCGGCTTCCTACGAGCAGTACTTC